This TCR beta chain is drawn from a study of T cell responses to AZD1222 COVID-19 vaccine. The CDR3 has 13 amino acids. CDR1 is SGHVS and CDR2 is FQNEAQ in the germline V gene. The germline V and J ends were trimmed by 5 bases and 4 bases, with 9 bases remaining between them. Turning to this clone: The antigen is undetermined.

The study's findings and limits: As reported, nearly half of all spike-specific TCRs target variant regions that are unmutated. Baseline testing showed seropositivity in only a handful of AZD1222 recipients. Two AZD1222 doses significantly raised spike-specific TCR breadth and depth over controls.

Some clones are missing from TCRdb's copy, which holds only in-frame ones; the method was immunoSEQ multiplex PCR. The sample lists 150,000 or so clones; 91% were seen once. The chain couples TRBV7-8 to TRBJ2-1; D may be TRBD1 (5 bases). The sequence came from an adult who received the AZD1222 COVID-19 vaccine. The sequencing used peripheral blood, collected 28 days after the second AZD1222 dose. The CDR3 region has the DNA TGTGCCAGCAGCACGACAGCTTACAATGAGCAGTTCTTC. Translated, it gives CASSTTAYNEQFF.